This T cell receptor (beta chain) appears in the sequencing data of a study of spatial heterogeneity in lung cancer. The wider study: Sequences of the beta chain were consistently detected in greater numbers than alpha-chain sequences. Study-wide findings and caveats: Detection of ubiquitous tumor TCRs in blood was higher at resection than follow-up.

This clonotype was recorded at least ten times. Its antigen is undetermined. Described time point: sample taken at primary tumor resection. Whole RNA came from tumor, nontumor lung or frozen PBMC and was sequenced without being sorted. The germline V and J ends were trimmed by 1 base and 1 base, with 7 bases remaining between them. Germline-derived CDR1 and CDR2 are SQVTM and ANQGSEA. This CDR3 is built from 13 residues. Every individual TCR cDNA molecule carried its own unique molecular identifier, which allowed correction of PCR and sequencing errors. TCRdb processed the 5' RACE reads anew with MiXCR; each CDR3 protein has one entry. The sample records tens of thousands of distinct CDR3 sequences, roughly 9.5% being singletons.

The sequences come from PBMCs, collected at surgery. V gene TRBV29-1 combines with J gene TRBJ1-1; D gene unclear. This clonotype was obtained from a male donor with early-stage non-small cell lung cancer. The CDR3 protein is CSVEAGRNTEAFF. The DNA of the CDR3 is TGCAGCGTTGAAGCAGGTCGGAACACTGAAGCTTTCTTT.